Here is one T cell receptor (beta chain) with its context. This entry belongs to a study of cytomegalovirus exposure and HLA in healthy donors. About the study: Falling in the Caucasian-associated ancestry cluster were 80% to 90% of approximately 400 genotyped donors.

The PCR made use of 60 Vbeta and 13 Jbeta primers. Original processing methods: A follow-up analysis tallied 65 million to 80 million unique TCR beta chains, roughly 11 million shared. The repertoire was sequenced with immunoSEQ multiplex PCR; TCRdb's copy has only in-frame clones and lacks some. D and trimming were read from the DNA, whereas the V and J calls and clone size are those reported in that table. The sample carries around 100,000 clones, 74% recorded once. Likely unrecorded immune exposures existed in these nominally healthy donors. The V and J ends lost 2 bases and 5 bases respectively, with 7 bases between them. The CDR3 runs to 13 residues. The germline gives CDR1 SNHLY, CDR2 FYNNEI.

The chain recombines TRBV2 with TRBJ1-5, with no clear D. The sample consisted of PBMCs. This TCR came from a woman in her 40s in good health and CMV-seropositive. The DNA for the CDR3 is TGTGCCAGCAGTGAATACGGGGATCAGCCCCAGCATTTT. This codes for CASSEYGDQPQHF.